This T cell receptor beta chain was documented in a study of cytomegalovirus exposure and HLA in healthy donors. Study results and limitations: Available immune exposure information covered CMV serostatus only. Segments of the TCR beta V type were, in most cases, productive about 90% or about 30% of the time in an earlier analysis.

V was pared by 3 bases and J by 7 bases, with 13 bases between. This CDR3 spans 15 amino acids. The V gene's germline CDR1 is LGHNA and CDR2 YSLEER. Whereas donors were nominally healthy upon sampling, unrecorded immune exposures were probable. In the PCR, 60 Vbeta and 13 Jbeta primers were used. Authors' data handling: Unique TCR beta chains numbered approximately 80 million in a later analysis, with roughly 9.9 million shared. TCRdb's table, derived via immunoSEQ multiplex PCR, lists solely in-frame clones and lacks some. For V, J and clone size, that table is used; D and trimming come from the DNA. Among some 130,000 clones listed, around nine tenths were seen once. On this clone itself: Its antigen is currently unknown.

The TCR comes from a woman aged 30 to 39 in good health and CMV-seronegative. The sequenced sample consisted of PBMCs. V is TRBV4-3 and J is TRBJ1-6, with a weak D call TRBD1 (5 bases). The CDR3 nucleotides are TGCGCCAGCAGCCATTGGGACTATGCCAATTCACCCCTCCACTTT. It is translated as CASSHWDYANSPLHF.